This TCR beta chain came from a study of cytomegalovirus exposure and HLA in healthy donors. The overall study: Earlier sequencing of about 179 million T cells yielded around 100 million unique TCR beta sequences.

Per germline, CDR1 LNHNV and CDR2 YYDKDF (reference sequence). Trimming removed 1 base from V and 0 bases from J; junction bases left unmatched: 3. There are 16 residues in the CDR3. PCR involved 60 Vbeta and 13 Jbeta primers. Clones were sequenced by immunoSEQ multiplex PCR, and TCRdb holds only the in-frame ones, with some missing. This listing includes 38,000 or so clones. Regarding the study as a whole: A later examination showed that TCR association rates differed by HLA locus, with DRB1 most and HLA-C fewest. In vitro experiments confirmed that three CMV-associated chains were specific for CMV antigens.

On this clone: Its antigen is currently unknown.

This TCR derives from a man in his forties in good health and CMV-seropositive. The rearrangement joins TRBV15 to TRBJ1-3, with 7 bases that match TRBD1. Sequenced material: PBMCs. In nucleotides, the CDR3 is TGTGCCACCAGCAGAGGGACAGGCCGCTCTGGAAACACCATATATTTT. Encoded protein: CATSRGTGRSGNTIYF. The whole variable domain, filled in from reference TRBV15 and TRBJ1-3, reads DAMVIQNPRYQVTQFGKPVTLSCSQTLNHNVMYWYQQKSSQAPKLLFHYYDKDFNNEADTPDNFQSRRPNTSFCFLDIRSPGLGDTAMYLCATSRGTGRSGNTIYFGEGSWLTVV.